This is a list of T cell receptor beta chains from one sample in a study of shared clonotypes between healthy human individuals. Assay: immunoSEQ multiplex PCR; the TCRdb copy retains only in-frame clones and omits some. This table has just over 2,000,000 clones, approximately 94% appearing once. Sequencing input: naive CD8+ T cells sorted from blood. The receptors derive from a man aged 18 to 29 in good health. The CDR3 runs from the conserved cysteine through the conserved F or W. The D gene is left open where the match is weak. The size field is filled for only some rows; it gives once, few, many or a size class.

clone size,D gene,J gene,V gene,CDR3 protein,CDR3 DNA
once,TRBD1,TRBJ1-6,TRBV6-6,CASSTSGTGGSPLHF,TGTGCCAGCAGTACCTCCGGGACAGGGGGATCACCCCTCCACTTT
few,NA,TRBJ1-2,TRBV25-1,CASSAGELGGYGYTF,TGTGCCAGCAGTGCCGGGGAACTTGGGGGCTATGGCTACACCTTC
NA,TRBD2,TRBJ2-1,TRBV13,CASSLAGRENEQFF,TGTGCCAGCAGCTTAGCGGGGCGGGAGAATGAGCAGTTCTTC
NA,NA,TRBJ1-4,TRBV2,CASSEHDDNQEKLFF,TGTGCCAGCAGTGAACATGACGACAATCAGGAAAAACTGTTTTTT
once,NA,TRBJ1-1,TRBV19,CASIPGGGFAEAFF,TGTGCCAGTATCCCGGGAGGAGGGTTCGCTGAAGCTTTCTTT
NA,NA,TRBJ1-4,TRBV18,CASSARGGYEKLFF,TGTGCCAGCTCAGCAAGGGGCGGATATGAAAAACTGTTTTTT
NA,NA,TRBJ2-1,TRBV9,CASSVEGTLLNEQFF,TGTGCCAGCAGCGTAGAGGGGACCCTTCTCAATGAGCAGTTCTTC
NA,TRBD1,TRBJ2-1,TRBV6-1,CASSEVGTGALNQEQFF,TGTGCCAGCAGTGAAGTAGGGACAGGGGCCCTCAACCAAGAGCAGTTCTTC
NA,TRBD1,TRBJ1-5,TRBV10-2,CASSYTGDSNQPQHF,TGCGCCAGCAGTTACACAGGGGATTCAAATCAGCCCCAGCATTTT
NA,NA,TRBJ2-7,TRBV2,CASSATEQGYEQYF,TGTGCCAGCAGCGCTACCGAACAGGGCTACGAGCAGTACTTC
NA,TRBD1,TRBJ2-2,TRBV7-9,CASFDRASTGELFF,TGTGCCAGTTTTGACAGGGCGAGCACCGGGGAGCTGTTTTTT
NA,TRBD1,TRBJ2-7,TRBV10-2,CASTVGQGFSYEQYF,TGCGCCAGCACAGTTGGACAGGGGTTTTCCTACGAGCAGTACTTC
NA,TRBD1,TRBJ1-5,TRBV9,CASSVEGAINQPQHF,TGTGCCAGCAGCGTAGAGGGGGCTATTAATCAGCCCCAGCATTTT
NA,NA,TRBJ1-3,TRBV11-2,CASSLDLPSTGIGNTIYF,TGTGCCAGCAGCTTAGATTTACCCTCGACAGGAATCGGAAACACCATATATTTT
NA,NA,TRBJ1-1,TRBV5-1,CASSLFENTEAFF,TGCGCCAGCAGCTTGTTCGAGAACACTGAAGCTTTCTTT
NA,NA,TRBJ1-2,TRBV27,CASSLSWDWNYGYTF,TGTGCCAGCAGTTTATCCTGGGACTGGAACTATGGCTACACCTTC
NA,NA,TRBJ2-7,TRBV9,CASSVDFSYEQYF,TGTGCCAGCAGCGTAGACTTTTCCTACGAGCAGTACTTC
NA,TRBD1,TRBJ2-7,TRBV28,CASRGTGEYEQYF,TGTGCCAGCAGGGGGACAGGGGAGTACGAGCAGTACTTC
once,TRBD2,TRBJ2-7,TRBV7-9,CASSSRLAGVTSYEQYF,TGTGCCAGCAGCTCCCGACTAGCGGGGGTTACTTCCTACGAGCAGTACTTC
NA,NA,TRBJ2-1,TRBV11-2,CASSLEASGHEQFF,TGTGCCAGCAGCTTAGAGGCTAGTGGCCATGAGCAGTTCTTC
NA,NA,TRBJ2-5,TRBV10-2,CASSAQGRETQYF,TGCGCCAGCAGCGCCCAGGGGCGAGAGACCCAGTACTTC
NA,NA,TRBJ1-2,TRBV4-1,CASTSAGVYGYTF,TGCGCCAGCACCTCTGCAGGGGTTTATGGCTACACCTTC
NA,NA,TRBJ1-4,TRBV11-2,CASSYEGVKLFF,TGTGCCAGCAGCTACGAGGGGGTAAAACTGTTTTTT
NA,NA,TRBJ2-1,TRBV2,CASSEPSSSYNEQFF,TGTGCCAGCAGTGAACCATCCTCCTCCTACAATGAGCAGTTCTTC